This T cell receptor (beta chain) was captured in a study of cytomegalovirus exposure and HLA in healthy donors (dated by TCRdb to 2016 to 2017). Regarding the research as a whole: An earlier analysis of more than 550 of the donors reported approximately 280 Gb of sequence data and 100 million to 120 million unique TCR beta sequences obtained from around 190 million T cells. Roughly 300 gigabases of sequencing data and approximately 85 million unique TCR sequences were included in an early release covering roughly 600 HLA-typed donors. Among the approximately 400 genotyped donors, about 85% belonged to the genetic ancestry cluster associated with self-reported Caucasian donors. The study aimed to test whether cataloging public T cell receptors could reveal signatures of past pathogen exposure. The study used immunosequencing to profile the T cell repertoires of approximately 690 subjects and linked those repertoires to cytomegalovirus serostatus. A separate validation cohort of 100 to 150 different subjects was used in addition to the 666-subject first cohort. The study combined high-throughput TCR immunosequencing, statistical association of individual TCRs with disease status, and machine learning to predict cytomegalovirus infection status. In a later analysis, previously published TCR beta repertoires from 550 to 750 donors were re-analyzed and high-resolution HLA genotyping was added so that TCR occurrence patterns could be studied. The later analysis used no new phenotypic data to find candidate immune exposures, relying instead on TCR beta sequences and their occurrence across donors. An earlier analysis of some 500 of the donors applied high-throughput TCR beta sequencing to assess whether each TCR beta V gene segment acted as functional or pseudogenic. Donor age, sex, ethnicity and CMV serostatus were compiled alongside the repertoire data. Genome-wide SNP genotypes for about 55% of the 666 donors were used in a later genetic analysis, which treated that subset as a discovery cohort. All discovery cohort repertoires had been generated on a single sequencing platform. Class I and class II HLA loci were covered by the typing at four-digit resolution. Typing coverage differed by locus: A, B, C, DRB1 and DQB1 were typed in roughly 620-630 donors, DQA1 in about 550, DPA1 in around 580, and DPB1 in roughly 470. Because of strong linkage in the cohort, five DR-DQ haplotypes were treated as single units for association and clustering. On average, about 200,000 unique TCR beta nucleotide sequences were sequenced per donor among some 430 genotyped donors of the cohort, with roughly 20% of those sequences being non-productive. Broader findings and caveats from the paper: Because HLA typing was missing for some donors at each locus, association tests included only the typed subset. A cluster of highly shared sequence variants was judged likely to represent a technical artifact of the sequencing pipeline. A further reported finding was that TCR beta sequences accurately predicted the HLA-A and HLA-B alleles for most subjects in the first cohort. Immune exposure information for the cohort was limited to CMV serostatus. An association between a missense DCLRE1C variant and V-gene and J-gene trimming of TCR beta chains was found in a later genetic analysis and replicated in an independent cohort. In a later analysis, TCR association rates were found to vary across HLA loci, with the most associated TCRs seen for DRB1 alleles and the fewest for HLA-C alleles. In a later analysis, over 15,000 TCR beta sequences were associated with specific HLA alleles at a false discovery rate of 0.05. In both the original and validation cohorts, the classifier was reported to diagnose cytomegalovirus status with high specificity and sensitivity. According to a later analysis, most CMV-associated TCR beta chains appeared to be HLA-restricted, and the HLA associations seemed to be driven largely by CMV exposure. The study listed 150 to 200 TCR beta chains as associated with cytomegalovirus. Because counts were too low, around 18 rarely observed V segments, including chromosome 9 orphons, were left out of the earlier analysis of 587 of the donors. In vitro tests confirmed that a few of the cytomegalovirus-associated TCR beta chains recognize cytomegalovirus antigens. Some IMGT-functional V segments, including TRBV6-2 and TRBV6-3, could not be told apart with the 87-base-pair reads, so those segments were excluded. Linkage disequilibrium might explain the correlated functional status among segregating V segments, but an unknown experimental factor could not be excluded. According to a later analysis, parvovirus B19, influenza, CMV and Epstein-Barr virus appeared linked to several top co-occurrence clusters. A later genetic analysis reported fewer N-insertions in productive TCRs among donors in an Asian-associated ancestry cluster than the approximately 700-donor mean. Assigning TCR associations to individual alleles was difficult when HLA alleles, especially DR and DQ, strongly co-occurred. Sequencing depth was assumed to be roughly uniform across donors in the presence/absence analyses, though that assumption may not hold. The authors suggested that the approach could potentially be extended to other disease states and immunological phenotypes. The cohort was sequenced for TCR beta chains only, and without alpha or paired-chain data the features that could be detected were limited. In a later analysis, HLA-associated TCR beta chains were found to be more clonally expanded and to have lower generation probabilities than equally common non-associated chains. An earlier analysis of 450 to 750 of the donors showed that most TCR beta V segments appeared in productive rearrangements either about 87% or about 30% of the time, which broadly matched IMGT annotations. Most TCR sequences were observed very rarely across donors, whereas some public TCRs were present in many individuals.

The library was obtained by the immunoSEQ multiplex PCR assay. For the multiplex PCR, a mixture combining 60 forward primers for TCR Vbeta segments and 13 reverse primers for TCR Jbeta segments was used. The CDR3 region of rearranged TCR beta genes was amplified from genomic DNA by a multiplex PCR assay. The amplified TCR beta libraries were sequenced on the Illumina HiSeq System as 87-base-pair reads. Regarding the original processing steps: In a later analysis, tens of millions of unique TCR beta chains were counted across the 690 or so repertoires, and roughly 9.9 million of these chains were shared by at least two donors. A nearest-neighbor algorithm error-corrected the raw reads and collapsed the reads into unique sequences, merging closely related sequences to remove PCR and sequencing errors. CDR3 sequences were aligned to IMGT reference sequences to assign V, D and J gene segments. Each retained sequence needed at least a six-nucleotide match to both a V gene segment and a J gene segment. Rearrangements were classified as productive when the CDR3 lacked stop codons and remained in frame with V and J, and all other rearrangements were classified as non-productive. CDR3 was defined by IMGT convention, running from the second conserved V-encoded cysteine to the conserved J-encoded phenylalanine. Sequences without an unambiguous match to a single V gene segment were excluded from the earlier analysis of 500 to 700 of the donors. In an earlier analysis of approximately 550 of the donors, V segments were called functional above 56.7% productive rearrangements and were called segregating when the between-donor standard deviation exceeded 5%. A statistical classification framework was built to diagnose cytomegalovirus status from the catalog of TCR beta chain sequences. In a later analysis, TCR nucleotide sequences were compared against IMGT/GENE-DB human TR gene sequences so that V and J genes could be assigned. A later analysis assigned CDR3 sequences and most-parsimonious VDJ recombination scenarios with the TCRdist pipeline. In a later analysis, each TCR beta chain was defined by its CDR3 amino acid sequence together with its V-gene family, and reads lacking a unique V-gene family were excluded. In a later analysis, approximately 640 highly shared, low-generation-probability nucleotide sequences were removed to address suspected cross-contamination and a sequencing artifact. In a later analysis, a clonal expansion index for each public chain was calculated from normalized within-repertoire ranks of inferred template counts. A later analysis computed generation probabilities with a VDJ recombination model fitted to out-of-frame rearrangements, and checked the results against IGoR. In a later analysis, hypergeometric tests were used to score TCR-TCR, TCR-HLA and TCR-CMV co-occurrence, with a repertoire-size bias correction applied to TCR pairs. In a later analysis, false discovery rates were estimated by permuting HLA or CMV assignments 20 times. A later analysis grouped co-occurring TCRs with DBSCAN, adding TCRdist sequence similarity when clustering within HLA-allele-positive subsets. Repertoires with fewer than 30,000 or more than 120,000 public chains were left out of co-occurrence clustering, as were a handful of repertoires with anomalous nucleotide sharing. TCRdb carries this immuneACCESS record with in-frame sequences only. Its versions omit some clonotypes, under half of them owing to an unresolved V gene in the studies checked, with the rest unexplained. V and J calls plus clone size are reproduced from that table; the DNA served to infer D and trimming. The sample table contains around 99,000 clones; only one count was recorded for less than 65% of them. The ten largest clones add up to 6% to 6.5% of the sample.

The germline ends are 15 bases apart after V is trimmed by 0 bases and J by 7 bases. Spanning cysteine to phenylalanine, the CDR3 consists of 15 amino acids. The CDR3 DNA has 45 bases and is translated from base 1. The germline V gene sets CDR1 to MGHRA and CDR2 to YSYEKL. The cohort consisted of some 730 healthy bone marrow donors. At the time of sampling, every cohort member was nominally healthy, though immune exposures that went unrecorded were likely present. The donor was CMV seronegative and belonged to the group of over 300 seronegative cohort members. Each donor provided a peripheral blood sample, and peripheral blood mononuclear cells were used for TCR beta sequencing. The Qiagen DNeasy Blood Extraction Kit was used to extract genomic DNA from the blood cell samples. Turning to this clone: Its recognized antigen is unknown. Base qualities are not provided; no much larger clone lies one nucleotide away.

The sample was PBMCs. This clonotype originated in a woman in her twenties or thirties in good health and CMV-seronegative. The sequence is built from TRBV4-1 and TRBJ1-2; 5 matching bases give a weak D call of TRBD1. The bases read TGCGCCAGCAGCCAAGAGGAAGGGGTTATCAGTGGCTACACCTTC. Protein translation: CASSQEEGVISGYTF.